This TCR beta chain was profiled in a study of early T cells in non-severe SARS-CoV-2 infection. CDR3 size: 14 residues. Germline CDR1 and CDR2: MDHEN and SYDVKM. V dropped 10 bases and J dropped 0 bases, with 14 bases sitting between them. MiXCR, run by TCRdb on the 5' RACE reads, gives a single entry per CDR3 protein. There are 100,000 or so distinct CDR3 sequences in the sample; 15% to 20% occur only once, and 4.5% to 6.5% lies in the top ten. The sample was whole blood, taken at baseline. The gene calls are TRBV28 and TRBJ2-3; D gene ambiguous. The TCR was taken from an adult who was a healthcare worker with PCR-confirmed SARS-CoV-2 infection or an uninfected control (not recorded which). The CDR3 region is CATEIQSSTDTQYF. The CDR3 nucleotides read TGTGCCACCGAGATCCAATCTAGCACAGATACGCAGTATTTT.